This T cell receptor beta chain was sequenced in a study of neurological immune-mediated disorders. Findings of the study overall: The absence of any CDR3 amino acid sequence shared by expanded clones across subjects suggests that repertoires were private in all groups.

The table lists this clonotype with many counts. Its antigen remains unknown. Germline V CDR1 and CDR2: SGHTA, FQGTGA. The length of the CDR3 is 15 residues. Trimming cost V 2 bases and J 6 bases, with 14 bases left between them. Template-switch 5'RACE cDNA synthesis added a 10-nucleotide unique molecular identifier. MiXCR, run by TCRdb on the 5' RACE reads, gives a single entry per CDR3 protein. Found here are about 79,000 distinct CDR3 sequences, roughly 14% of them singletons; the top ten hold roughly 7.3%. The group of healthy controls was made up of people who were blood bank volunteers in Maryland, USA. Unsorted libraries were generated from 2 million PBMCs held at -80 degrees C.

J is TRBJ2-1 and V is TRBV7-3; TRBD2 might be the D (6 bases). This clonotype originated in a woman in her forties or fifties in good health. Sequencing was carried out using PBMCs. The CDR3 loop is CASSLVPGAPNEQFF. For the CDR3, the DNA is TGTGCCAGCAGCTTAGTCCCGGGAGCGCCCAATGAGCAGTTCTTC.